The 25 T cell receptor beta chains below come from one sample, sequenced in a study of OX40 agonist ivuxolimab in advanced cancers. Sequencing used immunoSEQ multiplex PCR; TCRdb keeps in-frame clones, though not all of them. Altogether around 22,000 clones are present, 85% to 90% being singletons, with the ten largest covering around 30%. This material consisted of CD4+ or CD8+ T cells sorted from blood, taken in a trial of the OX40 agonist ivuxolimab. These TCRs come from an adult with an advanced solid tumor such as melanoma, head and neck, liver or kidney cancer.

Points on this clone: A far larger clone is off by one base, so a read error is likely. This rearrangement joins TRBV5-4 to TRBJ2-7; 8 bases are a match to TRBD2. CDR1 is SGHNT, CDR2 YYREEE, per germline (reference sequence). Trimming took 3 bases from V and 2 from J; bases not matched to a gene: 4. This CDR3 has 14 amino acids. The CDR3 nucleotides read TGTGCCAGCAGCTCCGAGCGGGAGCCCTACGAGCAGTACTTC. This translates into CASSSEREPYEQYF. The entire variable domain, with the rest obtained from reference TRBV5-4 and TRBJ2-7, is as follows: ETGVTQSPTHLIKTRGQQVTLRCSSQSGHNTVSWYQQALGQGPQFIFQYYREEENGRGNFPPRFSGLQFPNYSSELNVNALELDDSALYLCASSSEREPYEQYFGPGTRLTVT.

The chain recombines TRBV6-5 with TRBJ1-4, with D possibly being TRBD1 (5 bases). Trimming took 2 bases from V and 12 from J, leaving 13 bases between them. The germline gives CDR1 MNHEY, CDR2 SVGAGI. This CDR3 has 13 residues. CDR3 sequence (DNA): TGTGCCAGCAGTTACGGGCAGGGTTTGCAACTGTTTTTT. This gives the protein CASSYGQGLQLFF.

This clone is medium-sized by share. The CDR3 protein is CASILQGAGYGYTF. For the CDR3, the DNA is TGTGCCAGCATTTTACAGGGGGCCGGCTATGGCTACACCTTC. The gene calls are TRBV6-1 and TRBJ1-2; TRBD1 aligns across 9 bases. The CDR3 contains 14 residues. V lost 7 bases and J lost 4; bases outside the gene matches: 7. Germline CDR1 reads MNHNS; CDR2 reads SASEGT.

The CDR3: CASSLGGGTEAFF. The CDR3 region has the DNA TGTGCCAGTAGTTTAGGGGGGGGCACTGAAGCTTTCTTT. V usage is TRBV19 and J usage is TRBJ1-1, with D maybe TRBD1 (6 bases). CDR3 length equals 13 residues. Germline CDR1 and CDR2: LNHDA and SQIVND (reference sequence). Trimming shortened V by 5 bases and J by 4 bases, and 11 bases separated the two germline ends.

V gene TRBV19 combines with J gene TRBJ2-7, with D unclear. The CDR3 length is 13 residues. The V gene lost 3 bases and the J gene lost 0 bases, with 6 bases spanning the gap. Germline CDR1 and CDR2: LNHDA and SQIVND (reference sequence). This CDR3 is CASSIFDSYEQYF. DNA of the CDR3: TGTGCCAGTAGTATCTTTGACTCCTACGAGCAGTACTTC.

The rearrangement uses TRBV9 and TRBJ2-1; the match to TRBD2 covers 14 bases. Germline V gives CDR1 SGDLS, CDR2 YYNGEE. The junction had 7 bases not matched to a gene; V was cut back by 4 bases and J by 1 base. The CDR3 has 18 amino acids. CDR3 bases: TGTGCCAGCAGCTTACCGACTAGCGGGAGGGGATCCTACAATGAGCAGTTCTTC. This codes for CASSLPTSGRGSYNEQFF.

This chain joins TRBV28 and TRBJ2-2; TRBD2 matches 10 bases. V was clipped by 2 bases and J by 6 bases; unmatched bases: 9. Germline loops: CDR1 MDHEN, CDR2 SYDVKM. The CDR3 extends over 17 amino acids. This CDR3 is CASSLGLAGEGAGELFF. Here the CDR3 DNA reads TGTGCCAGCAGTTTAGGGCTAGCGGGAGAGGGCGCCGGGGAGCTGTTTTTT.

The CDR3 sequence: CASSPTALNTEAFF. CDR3 bases: TGTGCCAGCAGTCCGACAGCTTTGAACACTGAAGCTTTCTTT. This chain connects TRBV6-6 to TRBJ1-1; D may be TRBD1 (5 bases). Germline-derived CDR1 and CDR2 are MNHNY and SVGAGI (reference sequence). V was shortened by 5 bases and J by 0 bases, with 10 bases between the two germline ends. The CDR3 extends over 14 amino acids.

With regard to this clone: One end of the junction fails to match germline, which may point to a read error. The chain recombines TRBV28 with TRBJ1-2; a weak D match, TRBD1 (6 bases). Germline-derived CDR1 and CDR2 are MDHEN and SYDVKM. The CDR3 contains 15 residues. The CDR3 DNA is TGTGCCAGCAGTTTGGACAGAGCGGATAACCATGGCTACACCTTC. It specifies CASSLDRADNHGYTF.

The rearrangement joins TRBV16 to TRBJ2-7; 10 nucleotides line up with TRBD1. The J segment lost 3 bases and the V segment lost 1 base, leaving 6 bases of the junction unmatched. This CDR3 has 16 residues. Per germline, CDR1 KGHSY and CDR2 FQNENV. As DNA, the CDR3 is TGTGCCAGCAGCCAATTTGGACAGGGGGTCTTCTACGAGCAGTACTTC. This sequence encodes CASSQFGQGVFYEQYF.

The chain carries TRBV5-6 and TRBJ2-7; TRBD1 might be the D (5 bases). The CDR3 is 15 residues long. The germline CDR1 and CDR2 sequences are SGHDT and YYEEEE. V dropped 1 base and J dropped 0 bases, with 11 bases sitting between them. The DNA of the CDR3 is TGTGCCAGCAGCTTGTTGGCAGACAGCTCCTACGAGCAGTACTTC. Protein: CASSLLADSSYEQYF.

CDR3: CASSQDLGGYTDTQYF. In nucleotides, the CDR3 is TGCGCCAGCAGCCAAGATCTCGGCGGTTACACAGATACGCAGTATTTT. J is TRBJ2-3 and V is TRBV4-3; D remains ambiguous. Germline V gene sequence: CDR1 LGHNA, CDR2 YSLEER. CDR3 size: 16 residues. With 0 bases removed from V and 2 bases from J, the gap between germline ends came to 12 bases.

The rearrangement links TRBV2 to TRBJ2-5; perhaps TRBD1 as D (6 bases). The germline gives CDR1 SNHLY, CDR2 FYNNEI. The V end lost 2 bases, the J end lost 1 base, and 20 bases lay between the germline ends. CDR3 size: 18 residues. In DNA, the CDR3 is TGTGCCAGCAGTGAACTGTCTGGGGCAGGGGTCCTCCAAGAGACCCAGTACTTC. It is translated as CASSELSGAGVLQETQYF.

The V call is TRBV4-3, the J call TRBJ1-3; weak D call: TRBD1 (5 bases). Trimming took 0 bases from V and 0 from J, leaving 9 bases between them. The CDR3 loop spans 16 amino acids. Germline CDR1 LGHNA, CDR2 YSLEER. CDR3 in amino acids: CASSQEDSFSGNTIYF. DNA of the CDR3: TGCGCCAGCAGCCAAGAAGACAGCTTCTCTGGAAACACCATATATTTT.

In this sample, this clone turned up once. J is TRBJ2-2 and V is TRBV7-3; D may be TRBD1 (6 bases). The CDR3 is 15 amino acids. Germline CDR1 is SGHTA and CDR2 is FQGTGA. The ends were cut back, 2 bases at V and 3 bases at J, with 10 bases in the middle. CDR3 in DNA: TGTGCCAGCAGCTTAGGGCAGGGGCACACCGGGGAGCTGTTTTTT. Amino acid sequence: CASSLGQGHTGELFF.

This sequence joins TRBV11-2 and TRBJ2-1, with D perhaps being TRBD1 or TRBD2 (5 bases each). Germline V gene data show CDR1 as SGHAT and CDR2 as FQNNGV. The CDR3 spans 16 residues. V was cut by 5 bases and J by 0 bases, with 14 bases left in between. Here the CDR3 DNA reads TGTGCCAGCAGCCTAGGCCCAGGGAGCTCCTACAATGAGCAGTTCTTC. This encodes CASSLGPGSSYNEQFF.

The V gene is TRBV28, the J gene TRBJ2-7; no clear D. Germline V gives CDR1 MDHEN, CDR2 SYDVKM. V lost 7 bases and J 4 bases, leaving 23 bases between the germline ends. CDR3 length: 16 amino acids. CDR3 loop: CASTNPHWVHLYEQYF. In DNA, the CDR3 is TGTGCCAGCACCAACCCCCATTGGGTCCATCTGTACGAGCAGTACTTC.

V gene TRBV20-1 combines with J gene TRBJ1-1; D not resolved. Trimming left V 6 bases short and J 6 bases short, with 11 bases between. The CDR3 has 11 residues. Germline assignment: CDR1 DFQATT and CDR2 SNEGSKA (reference sequence). Written as DNA, the CDR3 is TGCAGTGCCCTCGGTGAGGCTGAAGCTTTCTTT. Amino acids: CSALGEAEAFF.

The chain is built from TRBV7-9 and TRBJ1-2; TRBD1 is a possible D gene (6 bases). Germline CDR1 is SEHNR and CDR2 is FQNEAQ (reference sequence). This CDR3 is built from 14 residues. The ends were cut back, 7 bases at V and 4 bases at J, with 16 bases in the middle. This CDR3 reads CASTLDSHSYGYTF. CDR3 sequence (DNA): TGTGCCAGCACCCTGGACAGCCACTCCTATGGCTACACCTTC. Looking up the rest from reference TRBV7-9 and TRBJ1-2 gives the full variable domain: DTGVSQNPRHKITKRGQNVTFRCDPISEHNRLYWYRQTLGQGPEFLTYFQNEAQLEKSRLLSDRFSAERPKGSFSTLEIQRTEQGDSAMYLCASTLDSHSYGYTFGSGTRLTVV.

This rearrangement joins TRBV7-9 to TRBJ2-1; no firm D call. Germline assignment: CDR1 SEHNR and CDR2 FQNEAQ (reference sequence). The CDR3 sequence is 12 residues long. DNA of the CDR3: TGTGCTATTACTGACCCCCCCCTTGAGCAGTTCTTC. Amino acid sequence: CAITDPPLEQFF. Full variable domain (missing parts from reference TRBV7-9 and TRBJ2-1): DTGVSQNPRHKITKRGQNVTFRCDPISEHNRLYWYRQTLGQGPEFLTYFQNEAQLEKSRLLSDRFSAERPKGSFSTLEIQRTEQGDSAMYLCAITDPPLEQFFGPGTRLTVL.

The chain combines TRBV9 with TRBJ2-1, with D perhaps TRBD1 (6 bases). Germline values: CDR1 SGDLS, CDR2 YYNGEE. V shed 3 bases and J shed 8 bases, with 18 bases lying between them. The CDR3 sequence is 15 residues long. Here the CDR3 DNA reads TGTGCCAGCAGCGCCTCGGGACAAGTCGTCCATGAGCAGTTCTTC. Amino acids: CASSASGQVVHEQFF.

The V and J genes are TRBV6-1 and TRBJ1-2; D is possibly TRBD1 (6 bases). This CDR3 is 16 amino acids long. The V gene's germline CDR1 is MNHNS and CDR2 SASEGT. V lost 0 bases and J lost 2, with 13 bases in between. CDR3 protein: CASSEALTGLNYGYTF. The CDR3 coding sequence is TGTGCCAGCAGTGAAGCACTCACAGGGCTCAACTATGGCTACACCTTC.

The gene calls are TRBV27 and TRBJ1-4, with a weak D call TRBD1 (5 bases). CDR3 length: 15 residues. The germline V gene encodes CDR1 MNHEY and CDR2 SMNVEV (reference sequence). Trimming cost V 5 bases and J 7 bases, with 17 bases left between them. The CDR3 bases are TGTGCCAGCAGTGGACAAGGTCTTAAGGGTGAAAAACTGTTTTTT. It codes for CASSGQGLKGEKLFF.

The rearrangement links TRBV27 to TRBJ2-1; TRBD2 is a possible D gene (5 bases). This CDR3 is 13 amino acids long. Germline lookup yields CDR1 MNHEY and CDR2 SMNVEV (reference sequence). Trimming pared 8 bases from V and 8 bases from J, leaving 16 bases between. CDR3 coding DNA: TGTGCCAGCTCTCTAGCAACAGTGGATGAGCAGTTCTTC. It yields the protein CASSLATVDEQFF.

This clone appeared once. The V and J genes are TRBV7-3 and TRBJ2-1, with 7 bases fitting TRBD1. The CDR3 sequence is 15 residues long. Germline lookup yields CDR1 SGHTA and CDR2 FQGTGA. V lost 6 bases and J lost 3; bases outside the gene matches: 8. This chain's CDR3 is CASSQSQGVYNEQFF. As DNA, the CDR3 is TGTGCCAGCAGTCAAAGTCAGGGGGTCTACAATGAGCAGTTCTTC.